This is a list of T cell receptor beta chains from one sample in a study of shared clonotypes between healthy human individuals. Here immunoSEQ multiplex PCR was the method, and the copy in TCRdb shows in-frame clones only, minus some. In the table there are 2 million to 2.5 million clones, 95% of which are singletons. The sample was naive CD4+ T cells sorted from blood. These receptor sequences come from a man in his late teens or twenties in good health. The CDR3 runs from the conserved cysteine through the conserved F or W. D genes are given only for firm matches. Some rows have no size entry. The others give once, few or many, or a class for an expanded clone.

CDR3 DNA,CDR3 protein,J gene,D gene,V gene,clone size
TGCGCCAGCAGCTTTAATCCAGGAGCGACCCAGTACTTC,CASSFNPGATQYF,TRBJ2-5,-,TRBV5-1,-
TGTGCCATCAGTGAGCCCAGGCCGGATACTAATGAAAAACTGTTTTTT,CAISEPRPDTNEKLFF,TRBJ1-4,-,TRBV10-3,-
TGTGCCTGGAGCGTACCAGGGAGGGGAGGCTACGAGCAGTACTTC,CAWSVPGRGGYEQYF,TRBJ2-7,TRBD2,TRBV30,-
TGTGCCATCAGTGACTCTCGCCAGGGGCAAAACCTGAACACCGGGGAGCTGTTTTTT,CAISDSRQGQNLNTGELFF,TRBJ2-2,-,TRBV10-3,-
TGTGCCAGCACTGAGGACAGTACCTACGAGCAGTACTTC,CASTEDSTYEQYF,TRBJ2-7,-,TRBV6-1,-
TGCGCCAGCACGGGCTTCAAGGCCTACGAGCAGTACTTC,CASTGFKAYEQYF,TRBJ2-7,-,TRBV10-2,-
TGTGCCAGTAGTACAGGGGTCTCAGGATCACCCCTCCACTTT,CASSTGVSGSPLHF,TRBJ1-6,-,TRBV19,-
TGCGCCAGCAGTAGCTCCTACGAGCAGTACTTC,CASSSSYEQYF,TRBJ2-7,-,TRBV10-1,few
TGTGCCAGCTCACAATACGCGCTCGATCGGGGGGGCTCGGACGAGCAGTACTTC,CASSQYALDRGGSDEQYF,TRBJ2-7,TRBD2,TRBV18,-
TGTGCCAGCAGCCTCCGCCGGGGTCCAGGGGGGATTTTTGGCTACACCTTC,CASSLRRGPGGIFGYTF,TRBJ1-2,TRBD1,TRBV5-4,-
TGTGCCAGCAGCACCGGGGAATGGAGACAGCCCCAGCATTTT,CASSTGEWRQPQHF,TRBJ1-5,-,TRBV2,-
TGTGCCAGCAGAGTGACAGGGGGCGTAGATACGCAGTATTTT,CASRVTGGVDTQYF,TRBJ2-3,TRBD1,TRBV6-1,-
TGTGCCAGCAGTTCAACAGGGGCAACTAATGAAAAACTGTTTTTT,CASSSTGATNEKLFF,TRBJ1-4,TRBD1,TRBV27,few
TGTGCCAGCAGCTCCGTTAGCGGGAGAGAGACCCAGTACTTC,CASSSVSGRETQYF,TRBJ2-5,TRBD2,TRBV6-1,-
TGCGCCAGCAGCCAAGATAGAACAGGGGCCCACGAGCAGTACTTC,CASSQDRTGAHEQYF,TRBJ2-7,TRBD1,TRBV4-3,-
TGTGCCAGTAGTAGACAGGGGGCTGGAAACACCATATATTTT,CASSRQGAGNTIYF,TRBJ1-3,TRBD1,TRBV19,-
TGTGCCAGCAGTTACGGGGGACAGGCCTACGAGCAGTACTTC,CASSYGGQAYEQYF,TRBJ2-7,TRBD1,TRBV6-6,-
TGCGCCAGCAGCTTGAGCCAAGCTGGGACCGGGGAGCTGTTTTTT,CASSLSQAGTGELFF,TRBJ2-2,-,TRBV5-1,-
TGCGCCAGCAGCCCCCAGGGACCAGCGGGCGAGCAGTACTTC,CASSPQGPAGEQYF,TRBJ2-7,-,TRBV4-1,-
TGTGCCAGCAGTGACACGGGCGTCGGGGAGCTGTTTTTT,CASSDTGVGELFF,TRBJ2-2,-,TRBV2,-
TGTGCCAGCAGTACGGGACAGGGATCGTTCGAGCAGTACTTC,CASSTGQGSFEQYF,TRBJ2-7,TRBD1,TRBV2,-
TGCGCCAGCAGCTTCAGGGACTCTGGGGCCAACGTCCTGACTTTC,CASSFRDSGANVLTF,TRBJ2-6,-,TRBV5-1,-
TGTGCCAGCAGTGTCGACAGTAGCACAGATACGCAGTATTTT,CASSVDSSTDTQYF,TRBJ2-3,-,TRBV6-1,-
TGTGCCAGCAGTTTCCTCCCGGCTCGACAGTCCTATGGCTACACCTTC,CASSFLPARQSYGYTF,TRBJ1-2,-,TRBV6-5,once
TGCGCCAGCAGCTTGGAGGTGACAGATACGCAGTATTTT,CASSLEVTDTQYF,TRBJ2-3,-,TRBV5-1,once
TGTGCCAGTAGAGGGCAACCGGGACTCATGAACACTGAAGCTTTCTTT,CASRGQPGLMNTEAFF,TRBJ1-1,-,TRBV19,-
TGTGCCAGCCACCCCTCGGGGGGTACCTACGAGCAGTACTTC,CASHPSGGTYEQYF,TRBJ2-7,TRBD2,TRBV28,-
TGTGCCAGCAGAACCGGGACTAGCGGGTATGAGCAGTTCTTC,CASRTGTSGYEQFF,TRBJ2-1,TRBD2,TRBV11-2,-
TGCGCCAGCAGTGACGCCGGTCGTGCCCTCTACGAGCAGTACTTC,CASSDAGRALYEQYF,TRBJ2-7,-,TRBV10-2,-
TGCGCCAGCAGCTTGATGCCGGACACCGGGGAGCTGTTTTTT,CASSLMPDTGELFF,TRBJ2-2,-,TRBV5-1,-
TGCGCCAGCAGCCAAGGTACAAGCGTCCGGACGCAGTATTTT,CASSQGTSVRTQYF,TRBJ2-3,-,TRBV4-3,-
TGTGCCAGCAGTAAGACAGGGAAGGTCCAGCCCCAGCATTTT,CASSKTGKVQPQHF,TRBJ1-5,TRBD1,TRBV28,-
TGTGCCACCCAGCCCCCCGGAAATCAGCCCCAGCATTTT,CATQPPGNQPQHF,TRBJ1-5,-,TRBV19,once
TGTGCCAGCAGTTTACTAGCTCCAGATACGCAGTATTTT,CASSLLAPDTQYF,TRBJ2-3,-,TRBV28,-
TGTGCCAGCAGTTTAATCGAGAACACTGAAGCTTTCTTT,CASSLIENTEAFF,TRBJ1-1,-,TRBV27,-
TGTGCCAGCAGCTTAGAGGGGAGATACGAGCAGTACTTC,CASSLEGRYEQYF,TRBJ2-7,-,TRBV11-3,-
TGTGCCAGCAGTTTATCACCCCGTACGGAAAAACTGTTTTTT,CASSLSPRTEKLFF,TRBJ1-4,-,TRBV27,-
TGTGCCAGCTCACCACTGGCAGGGTCGGAGGATACGCAGTATTTT,CASSPLAGSEDTQYF,TRBJ2-3,-,TRBV18,-
TGTGCCAGCAGAATGACAGGGGTTAACACCGGGGAGCTGTTTTTT,CASRMTGVNTGELFF,TRBJ2-2,TRBD1,TRBV28,once
TGCGCCAGCAGCTTGGTAGGCGGACAAGGTGAAAAACTGTTTTTT,CASSLVGGQGEKLFF,TRBJ1-4,-,TRBV5-1,-
TGTGCCAGCATCGTACAGGGGGCTGGTATTCTAGTTCTTAGCGCCTATAATTCACCCCTCCACTTT,CASIVQGAGILVLSAYNSPLHF,TRBJ1-6,-,TRBV21-1,-
TGTGCCAGCAGGGGCGGCTACGAGCAGTACTTC,CASRGGYEQYF,TRBJ2-7,-,TRBV6-5,few
TGTGCCAGCAGCTTAGGGGGGACCGCAAGCACAGATACGCAGTATTTT,CASSLGGTASTDTQYF,TRBJ2-3,-,TRBV7-9,-
TGTGCCAGCAGGAGGACTAGCGGGATTACCTACGAGCAGTACTTC,CASRRTSGITYEQYF,TRBJ2-7,TRBD2,TRBV6-1,-
TGTGCCAGCTCACCGAATACAGGGTACATCGGGGAGCTGTTTTTT,CASSPNTGYIGELFF,TRBJ2-2,-,TRBV18,-
TGTGCCAGCAGCTCTAGACAGATTACCGGGGAGCTGTTTTTT,CASSSRQITGELFF,TRBJ2-2,-,TRBV7-2,-
TGTGCCACCAACCTGGGAGGGGTCACTGAAGCTTTCTTT,CATNLGGVTEAFF,TRBJ1-1,-,TRBV28,-
TGTGCCAGCAGTTCAGGGGGGAATGAGCAGTTCTTC,CASSSGGNEQFF,TRBJ2-1,-,TRBV2,-
TGTGCCAGCAGCTTAGGAGACAGGTTCGAAGAGACCCAGTACTTC,CASSLGDRFEETQYF,TRBJ2-5,-,TRBV7-9,-
TGTGCCAGCAGCTTTAGCGGCGGGGGCCCCTACAATGAGCAGTTCTTC,CASSFSGGGPYNEQFF,TRBJ2-1,-,TRBV7-9,-
TGCGCCAGCAGCCAAGCCTCCGGGTTGGGCGGGGAGCTGTTTTTT,CASSQASGLGGELFF,TRBJ2-2,-,TRBV4-3,-
TGCGCCAGCAGCCTGGGGACAGCAAATGGCTACACCTTC,CASSLGTANGYTF,TRBJ1-2,TRBD1,TRBV5-1,-
TGTGCCACCGAAGGGGGAGTAGGGGGAGAGACCCAGTACTTC,CATEGGVGGETQYF,TRBJ2-5,-,TRBV10-3,-
TGTGCCATCAGCGGGACAGGGCGTGATCCCCTCCACTTT,CAISGTGRDPLHF,TRBJ1-6,TRBD1,TRBV10-3,-
TGTGCCAGCACTGCGACTGGACATTCCTACGAGCAGTACTTC,CASTATGHSYEQYF,TRBJ2-7,-,TRBV25-1,-